The 27 T cell receptor beta chains below all came from one sample that was sequenced in a study of patients and donors after allogeneic stem cell transplantation. TCRdb processed the RT-PCR reads anew with MiXCR; each CDR3 protein has one entry. This table has fewer than 180,000 distinct CDR3 sequences, approximately 35% appearing once. The sequencing input was blood, either unsorted or a sorted T cell fraction (not recorded which). These receptors all stem from a human donor who was either an allogeneic HSCT recipient or a stem cell or donor lymphocyte infusion donor (not recorded which). It is not recorded whose cells these are; they may come from a transplant donor.

CDR3 nucleotide sequence: TGTGCCAGCAGCCAAGTGGGAGGGGGCGCAGGAGAGACCCAGTACTTC. It translates to CASSQVGGGAGETQYF. V gene TRBV4-2 combines with J gene TRBJ2-5, with D tentatively TRBD1 or TRBD2 (7 bases each). CDR1 and CDR2 (germline): LGHNA, YNFKEQ. Trimming shortened V by 1 base and J by 4 bases, and 16 bases separated the two germline ends. There are 16 residues in the CDR3.

This sequence joins TRBV5-6 and TRBJ2-1, with a tentative D call TRBD2 (5 bases). This CDR3 spans 13 amino acids. The germline V gene encodes CDR1 SGHDT and CDR2 YYEEEE. V was shortened by 4 bases and J by 5 bases, with 10 bases between the two germline ends. The CDR3 spells CASSATRNNEQFF. For the CDR3, the DNA is TGTGCCAGCAGCGCAACTAGGAACAATGAGCAGTTCTTC.

This clonotype was seen only a few times. The chain has TRBV12-3 or TRBV12-4 and TRBJ1-2; 8 positions agree with TRBD1. Germline trimming cut 6 bases from V and 8 bases from J; bases unmatched to any gene: 11. This CDR3 contains 14 residues. CDR3 sequence (DNA): TGTGCCAGCAGCAACACCTCCTCAGGGGGCGGCTACACCTTC. Protein product: CASSNTSSGGGYTF.

The table lists this clonotype with a few counts. The CDR3 region has the DNA TGTGCCAGCAGATGGGAGGGCGAAGAGACCCAGTACTTC. Translated: CASRWEGEETQYF. V usage is TRBV12-3 or TRBV12-4 and J usage is TRBJ2-5; 7 nucleotides align to TRBD2. V dropped 6 bases and J dropped 3; count of bases not matched to a gene: 4. CDR3 size: 13 residues.

The chain uses TRBV4-3 and TRBJ2-7, with 8 bases aligning to TRBD1. This CDR3 spans 14 amino acids. V lost 5 bases, J lost 3 bases, and 6 bases stayed unmatched. Germline CDR1 and CDR2: LGHNA and YSLEER. CDR3 residues: CASSYGQGGYEQYF. The CDR3 coding sequence is TGCGCCAGCAGCTACGGACAGGGAGGCTACGAGCAGTACTTC.

The V call is TRBV20-1, the J call TRBJ1-2; D is uncertain. Germline loops: CDR1 DFQATT, CDR2 SNEGSKA (reference sequence). Trimming pared 4 bases from V and 4 bases from J, leaving 13 bases between. The length of the CDR3 is 13 residues. CDR3 amino acids: CSANQPQGYGYTF. CDR3 DNA sequence: TGCAGTGCTAACCAGCCACAAGGCTATGGCTACACCTTC.

The chain recombines TRBV4-2 with TRBJ2-3, with TRBD2 identical over 7 bases. Trimming removed 4 bases from V and 4 bases from J; junction bases left unmatched: 8. The CDR3 is 15 amino acids. Germline values: CDR1 LGHNA, CDR2 YNFKEQ. The CDR3: CASSPTWEGSDTQYF. The CDR3 DNA reads TGTGCCAGCAGCCCGACCTGGGAGGGCTCAGATACGCAGTATTTT.

J is TRBJ1-2 and V is TRBV13, with TRBD1 matching 7 bases. Germline V lookup: CDR1 PRHDT, CDR2 FYEKMQ (reference sequence). The CDR3 covers 14 residues. V lost 3 bases to trimming and J lost 3 bases; unmatched junction nucleotides: 4. The CDR3 protein is CASSLTGRDYGYTF. The CDR3 coding sequence is TGTGCCAGCAGCTTGACAGGGCGAGACTATGGCTACACCTTC. Using reference TRBV13 and TRBJ1-2 for the parts outside the CDR3, the full variable domain is AAGVIQSPRHLIKEKRETATLKCYPIPRHDTVYWYQQGPGQDPQFLISFYEKMQSDKGSIPDRFSAQQFSDYHSELNMSSLELGDSALYFCASSLTGRDYGYTFGSGTRLTVV.

This clonotype turned up a few times. The V call is TRBV20-1, the J call TRBJ1-5; D gene ambiguous. Per the germline V gene, CDR1 is DFQATT and CDR2 is SNEGSKA (reference sequence). Trimming shortened V by 2 bases and J by 0 bases, and 8 bases separated the two germline ends. CDR3 length: 14 residues. CDR3 residues: CSARRQNSNQPQHF. The DNA of the CDR3 is TGCAGTGCTAGACGCCAGAATAGCAATCAGCCCCAGCATTTT.

The rearrangement uses TRBV6-5 and TRBJ2-1; 7 bases are shared with TRBD2. The V gene's germline CDR1 is MNHEY and CDR2 SVGAGI. CDR3 size: 16 residues. The V gene end was trimmed by 2 bases and the J gene end by 0 bases; junction bases not matched to a gene: 4. The CDR3 DNA follows: TGTGCCAGCAGTTACAGAGCGGGGAACTCCTACAATGAGCAGTTCTTC. It encodes CASSYRAGNSYNEQFF.

On this clonotype itself: A junction end diverges from the germline sequence, so it may reflect a read error. The rearrangement links TRBV29-1 to TRBJ2-1, with 14 bases identical to TRBD2. The CDR3 consists of 14 residues. Germline V gene data show CDR1 as SQVTM and CDR2 as ANQGSEA. The CDR3 spells CSVEGTSGRRKQCF. Written as DNA, the CDR3 is TGCAGCGTTGAAGGGACTAGCGGGAGGAGGAAGCAGTGCTTC.

This sequence joins TRBV6-5 and TRBJ1-4; D may be TRBD1 (5 bases). The CDR3 loop spans 14 amino acids. V gave up 6 bases and J gave up 5 bases, with 13 bases separating them. Looked up from germline, CDR1 is MNHEY and CDR2 is SVGAGI. This CDR3 is CASSTRDDNEKLFF. The CDR3 DNA follows: TGTGCCAGCAGCACCCGGGACGACAATGAAAAACTGTTTTTT.

This clonotype came up many times. The genes are TRBV29-1 and TRBJ1-1; the match to TRBD1 covers 7 bases. Germline loops: CDR1 SQVTM, CDR2 ANQGSEA. Germline trimming cut 4 bases from V and 0 bases from J; bases unmatched to any gene: 8. The CDR3 extends over 15 amino acids. In nucleotides, the CDR3 is TGCAGCGTTGGAGGGGGCCTGATCATGAACACTGAAGCTTTCTTT. Translating it yields CSVGGGLIMNTEAFF.

The rearrangement links TRBV28 to TRBJ2-7, with 10 bases identical to TRBD1. The CDR3 extends over 17 amino acids. Per germline, CDR1 MDHEN and CDR2 SYDVKM. Trimming cost V 3 bases and J 5 bases; bases outside gene matches: 13. The CDR3 bases are TGTGCCAGCAGTTTCCCTCTAAGTGGGACAGGGGATCACGAGCAGTACGTC. Protein product: CASSFPLSGTGDHEQYV.

This chain connects TRBV5-1 to TRBJ2-7; D may be TRBD1 or TRBD2 (6 bases each). CDR1 and CDR2 from the germline V gene are SGHRS and YFSETQ. V was shortened by 7 bases and J by 6 bases, with 23 bases between the two germline ends. The CDR3 is 15 amino acids. The CDR3 nucleotides are TGCGCCAGCGGAACCTACCCCCGCGGAGGGGGCGAGCAGTACTTC. Its translation is CASGTYPRGGGEQYF.

In this sample, this clonotype turned up a few times. The chain is built from TRBV20-1 and TRBJ2-2; D gene ambiguous. Germline lookup yields CDR1 DFQATT and CDR2 SNEGSKA (reference sequence). V lost 3 bases and J lost 5, with 7 bases in between. The CDR3 runs 12 residues. CDR3 amino acids: CSARIETGELFF. CDR3 in DNA: TGCAGTGCTAGGATCGAAACCGGGGAGCTGTTTTTT.

This clonotype was counted at least ten times. The V and J genes are TRBV10-3 and TRBJ2-5; the D is unclear. This CDR3 spans 14 amino acids. Trimming stripped 6 bases from V and 3 bases from J, with 14 bases between. CDR1 is ENHRY and CDR2 is SYGVKD in the germline V gene. The CDR3 region is CAISGFGRKETQYF. The CDR3 bases are TGTGCCATCAGCGGTTTCGGTCGTAAAGAGACCCAGTACTTC.

The chain is built from TRBV6-5 and TRBJ1-3, with 7 bases identical to TRBD1. CDR1 is MNHEY and CDR2 is SVGAGI in the germline V gene. Trimming removed 0 bases from V and 3 bases from J; junction bases left unmatched: 2. This CDR3 is built from 15 residues. CDR3 DNA: TGTGCCAGCAGTTACTCAACAGGGGTTGGAAACACCATATATTTT. As protein: CASSYSTGVGNTIYF.

The genes are TRBV27 and TRBJ2-1; a weak D match, TRBD1 (6 bases). Germline values: CDR1 MNHEY, CDR2 SMNVEV (reference sequence). Trimming cost V 3 bases and J 4 bases, with 13 bases left between them. CDR3 length: 15 residues. The CDR3, as DNA: TGTGCCAGCAGTTTGGGGACAAGGAGATACAATGAGCAGTTCTTC. Translation gives CASSLGTRRYNEQFF.

V is TRBV12-3 or TRBV12-4 and J is TRBJ1-4; D is undetermined. V was shortened by 2 bases and J by 2 bases, with 6 bases between the two germline ends. CDR3 length: 14 amino acids. The CDR3 loop is CASSLRPTNEKLFF. CDR3 DNA sequence: TGTGCCAGCAGTTTAAGACCGACTAATGAAAAACTGTTTTTT.

This rearrangement joins TRBV14 to TRBJ2-2; tentative D call: TRBD1 (5 bases). With 4 bases removed from V and 4 bases from J, the gap between germline ends came to 10 bases. Germline V CDR1 and CDR2: SGHDN, FVKESK. The CDR3 is 14 residues long. CDR3 in amino acids: CASSLARATGELFF. The CDR3 region has the DNA TGTGCCAGCAGCCTCGCCAGGGCCACCGGGGAGCTGTTTTTT.

This rearrangement joins TRBV20-1 to TRBJ1-1; D gene ambiguous. This CDR3 has 13 amino acids. Germline V gene data show CDR1 as DFQATT and CDR2 as SNEGSKA (reference sequence). V was clipped by 6 bases and J by 2 bases, with 13 bases between them. CDR3 DNA sequence: TGCAGTGCCGTGGACGCCAGAAACACTGAAGCTTTCTTT. Translating gives CSAVDARNTEAFF.

The chain couples TRBV20-1 to TRBJ2-3; D assignment may be TRBD1 or TRBD2 (5 bases each). This CDR3 region has 16 residues. V dropped 0 bases and J dropped 2 bases, with 15 bases sitting between them. In germline, CDR1 is DFQATT, CDR2 SNEGSKA (reference sequence). CDR3 sequence reads: CSARDLGRILTDTQYF. The CDR3 DNA sequence: TGCAGTGCTAGAGATCTGGGACGGATCCTCACAGATACGCAGTATTTT.

The V gene is TRBV27, the J gene TRBJ2-2, with D perhaps assigned TRBD1 or TRBD2 (6 bases each). The CDR3 runs to 13 residues. The V gene's germline CDR1 is MNHEY and CDR2 SMNVEV (reference sequence). Between the trimmed V and J ends, which lost 7 bases and 4 bases, there was a span of 10 bases. The CDR3 DNA sequence: TGTGCCAGCACCGGGGGCACCACCGGGGAGCTGTTTTTT. Translated: CASTGGTTGELFF.

This clonotype has just a few counts. J is TRBJ1-5 and V is TRBV10-3; D remains ambiguous. Germline V gives CDR1 ENHRY, CDR2 SYGVKD. This CDR3 is built from 16 residues. V lost 7 bases to trimming and J lost 2 bases, with 18 bases between them. The CDR3 is CAIIPPQAQGNQPQHF. For the CDR3, the DNA is TGTGCCATCATTCCCCCCCAGGCTCAGGGCAATCAGCCCCAGCATTTT.

This clonotype showed up just a few times. The chain has TRBV7-9 and TRBJ1-4; D not resolved. Germline V lookup: CDR1 SEHNR, CDR2 FQNEAQ (reference sequence). The CDR3 extends over 15 amino acids. The V and J ends lost 0 bases and 8 bases respectively, with 13 bases between them. CDR3 in DNA: TGTGCCAGCAGCTTAGCTGGATTGCGCGACGAAAAACTGTTTTTT. Its protein is CASSLAGLRDEKLFF.

The chain links TRBV29-1 to TRBJ1-5; D might be TRBD1 (6 bases). Germline-derived CDR1 and CDR2 are SQVTM and ANQGSEA. The CDR3 loop spans 16 amino acids. The V end lost 7 bases, the J end lost 0 bases, and 19 bases lay between the germline ends. CDR3 residues: CSAGAGADYSNQPQHF. CDR3 nucleotides: TGCAGCGCCGGAGCAGGGGCGGACTATAGCAATCAGCCCCAGCATTTT.